This T cell receptor (beta chain) was identified during a study of T cells in Graves' hyperthyroidism and ophthalmopathy. Amplification targeted TCR beta CDR3 regions from RNA transcripts. Researchers ran a first-round RT-PCR on the TCR CDR3 using the HTBI primer set. TCRdb ran MiXCR on the multiplex PCR reads and lists one entry per CDR3 protein. Here the sample spans about 690,000 distinct CDR3 sequences, roughly a sixth being singletons. Germline V gene lookup returns CDR1 SQVTM and CDR2 ANQGSEA. This CDR3 contains 14 residues. V shed 6 bases and J 4 bases; nucleotides not matched to a gene: 10. The sequencing sample was made of blood. This sequence joins TRBV29-1 and TRBJ2-5; 8 bases align to TRBD1. This receptor was obtained from a man between 50 and 59 years old with Graves' hyperthyroidism. CDR3 sequence: CSVTRQGTGETQYF. CDR3 DNA: TGCAGCGTGACCAGACAGGGGACCGGAGAGACCCAGTACTTC. Complete variable domain (other parts from reference TRBV29-1 and TRBJ2-5): SAVISQKPSRDICQRGTSLTIQCQVDSQVTMMFWYRQQPGQSLTLIATANQGSEATYESGFVIDKFPISRPNLTFSTLTVSNMSPEDSSIYLCSVTRQGTGETQYFGPGTRLLVL.